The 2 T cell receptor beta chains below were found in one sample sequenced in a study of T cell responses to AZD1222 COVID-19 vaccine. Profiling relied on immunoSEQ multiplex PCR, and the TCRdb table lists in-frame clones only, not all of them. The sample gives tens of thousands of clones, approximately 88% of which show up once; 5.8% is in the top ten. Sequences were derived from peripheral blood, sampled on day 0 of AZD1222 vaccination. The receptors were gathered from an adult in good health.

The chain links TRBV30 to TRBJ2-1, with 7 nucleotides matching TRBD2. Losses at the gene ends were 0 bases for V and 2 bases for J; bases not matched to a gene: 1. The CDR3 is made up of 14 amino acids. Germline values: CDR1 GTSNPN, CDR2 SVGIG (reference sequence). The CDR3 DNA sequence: TGTGCCTGGAGTGTGGCGGGAGCCTACAATGAGCAGTTCTTC. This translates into CAWSVAGAYNEQFF.

CDR3 loop: CASSPEQVVGNTIYF. The CDR3 DNA reads as TGTGCCAGCTCACCAGAACAGGTCGTTGGAAACACCATATATTTT. This chain joins TRBV18 and TRBJ1-3, with TRBD1 as a possible D gene (5 bases). The length of the CDR3 is 15 residues. CDR1 and CDR2 from the germline V gene are KGHSH and LQKENI. V was trimmed by 2 bases and J by 3 bases, leaving 11 bases between them.